The rows below give T cell receptor beta chains drawn from one sample of a study of blood T cell repertoires in COVID-19. Libraries were prepared by immunoSEQ multiplex PCR; TCRdb keeps only in-frame clonotypes and omits some of them. The sample shows approximately 88,000 clones, nearly 80% of them seen only once. Sequences were obtained from peripheral blood. These receptors were obtained from a man between 65 and 80 years old with COVID-19, enrolled during active disease. The CDR3 runs from the conserved cysteine through the conserved F or W. The D gene is left open where the match is weak. Size is stated for part of the rows, as once, few or many counts, or as a class when the clone is expanded.

TRBD1 | TRBJ1-2 | TRBV28 | few | TGTGCCAGCAGACCGGGACAGGGTTTCTGGGGCTACACCTTC | CASRPGQGFWGYTF
TRBD1 | TRBJ2-5 | TRBV11-2 | . | TGTGCCAGCAGCTTAGGAGTTCAGGGGGTGAGAGAGACCCAGTACTTC | CASSLGVQGVRETQYF
TRBD1 | TRBJ1-1 | TRBV12-3/TRBV12-4 | . | TGTGCCAGCAGGCCGGGACAGGGGATTGAAGCTTTCTTT | CASRPGQGIEAFF
TRBD2 | TRBJ2-7 | TRBV20-1 | few | TGCAGTGCTAGTGGGGGGGGAGCGGGAGGCTACGAGCAGTACTTC | CSASGGGAGGYEQYF
TRBD1 | TRBJ1-4 | TRBV28 | few | TGTGCCAGCAGGCTTGACAGGGGGTGGCCTAATGAAAAACTGTTTTTT | CASRLDRGWPNEKLFF
. | TRBJ1-3 | TRBV9 | . | TGTGCCAGCAGCGTAGCAGGTTCTGGAAACACCATATATTTT | CASSVAGSGNTIYF
. | TRBJ2-2 | TRBV6-5 | . | TGTGCCAGCAGATTCGGGACACTTAACACCGGGGAGCTGTTTTTT | CASRFGTLNTGELFF
. | TRBJ1-2 | TRBV3-1/TRBV3-2 | few | TGTGCCAGCAGCCAGTCCACAGGGTACTATGGCTACACCTTC | CASSQSTGYYGYTF
. | TRBJ2-2 | TRBV5-5 | . | TGTGCCAGCAGCTTGAGGGTCCTCGGGGAAAGGCTGTTTTTT | CASSLRVLGERLFF
TRBD1 | TRBJ2-7 | TRBV28 | . | TGTGCCAGCAGGATCGGGACAGGGGGCCCTCTCGAGCAGTACTTC | CASRIGTGGPLEQYF
. | TRBJ2-2 | TRBV29-1 | medium-sized | TGCAGCGTTGAGGGAGGTACAGACACCGGGGAGCTGTTTTTT | CSVEGGTDTGELFF
TRBD1 | TRBJ2-4 | TRBV19 | . | TGTGCCAGTAGTACGACAGGGGGTAAGAACATTCAGTACTTC | CASSTTGGKNIQYF
. | TRBJ1-5 | TRBV19 | . | TGTGCCAGTAGTAACCTGGCCTCGGGGTACAATCAGCCCCAGCATTTT | CASSNLASGYNQPQHF
. | TRBJ2-5 | TRBV7-2 | once | TGTGCCAGCAGCTTGAGAGTTACCCAAGAGACCCAGTACTTC | CASSLRVTQETQYF
TRBD2 | TRBJ2-7 | TRBV4-2 | . | TGTGCCAGCAGCCAAGGACAAGGTGGCGGGAGTTTCTACGAGCAGTACTTC | CASSQGQGGGSFYEQYF
TRBD2 | TRBJ2-7 | TRBV6-5 | . | TGTGCCAGCAGCACGGGACTAGCGGGTTCCTACGAGCAGTACTTC | CASSTGLAGSYEQYF
. | TRBJ1-2 | TRBV27 | . | TGTGCCAGCAGTTTAACCGGGAATAACTATGGCTACACCTTC | CASSLTGNNYGYTF
. | TRBJ1-2 | TRBV10-3 | once | TGTGCCATCAGTGAGACAGGAGACGGTGGCTACACCTTC | CAISETGDGGYTF
TRBD2 | TRBJ2-5 | TRBV4-1 | . | TGCGCCAGCAGCCAAGGGGGGAGGGAAGAGACCCAGTACTTC | CASSQGGREETQYF
TRBD2 | TRBJ2-7 | TRBV28 | . | TGTGCCACCCTGGAGCGTTTAGCGGGAGGCTCCTACGAGCAGTACTTC | CATLERLAGGSYEQYF
TRBD1 | TRBJ2-2 | TRBV2 | . | TGTGCCAGCAGATTCGACAGGGTAGACACCGGGGAGCTGTTTTTT | CASRFDRVDTGELFF
TRBD1 | TRBJ1-4 | TRBV29-1 | . | TGCAGCGTACGACAGGGCTTAAATGAAAAACTGTTTTTT | CSVRQGLNEKLFF
TRBD2 | TRBJ2-2 | TRBV5-1 | . | TGCGCCAGCAGCTTGGAACTAGCGGGAGACACCGGGGAGCTGTTTTTT | CASSLELAGDTGELFF
TRBD1 | TRBJ1-1 | TRBV2 | once | TGTGCCAGCAGAAGAGAGACAGGGAAGGCTTTCTTT | CASRRETGKAFF
TRBD2 | TRBJ2-7 | TRBV7-2 | . | TGTGCCAGCAGCCTAGGTGGCGGGAGGTCCCCCTACGAGCAGTACTTC | CASSLGGGRSPYEQYF
. | TRBJ1-4 | TRBV28 | . | TGTGCCAGCAGTTACGGGTGGGAAAAACTGTTTTTT | CASSYGWEKLFF
. | TRBJ2-6 | TRBV6-1 | . | TGTGCCAGCAGTGACAGGGGACCAGCCCGTGTCCTGACTTTC | CASSDRGPARVLTF
TRBD2 | TRBJ2-5 | TRBV4-2 | . | TGTGCCAGCAGCCAGGAGGCGACTAGCGGGTCACAAGAGACCCAGTACTTC | CASSQEATSGSQETQYF
. | TRBJ2-3 | TRBV6-2/TRBV6-3 | once | TGTGCCAGCAGTGGGGCCTTTTCAGATACGCAGTATTTT | CASSGAFSDTQYF
. | TRBJ1-2 | TRBV15 | . | TGTGCCACCAGCAGAGGGCAGGGCCGAAACTACTATGGCTACACCTTC | CATSRGQGRNYYGYTF
TRBD2 | TRBJ2-3 | TRBV5-1 | . | TGCGCCAGCAGCTTGGGGACTAGCGGGAGTCGGAACACAGATACGCAGTATTTT | CASSLGTSGSRNTDTQYF
TRBD2 | TRBJ2-1 | TRBV18 | . | TGTGCCAGCTCACCGGGGGGGGAGGATGAGCAGTTCTTC | CASSPGGEDEQFF
TRBD2 | TRBJ2-7 | TRBV5-1 | . | TGCGCCAGCAGCTTGGAGTCTAGCGGGCGCTCCTACGAGCAGTACTTC | CASSLESSGRSYEQYF
TRBD2 | TRBJ2-3 | TRBV9 | . | TGTGCCAGCAGCGTAGCATCTAGCGGGAGGATGGATACGCAGTATTTT | CASSVASSGRMDTQYF
TRBD2 | TRBJ2-1 | TRBV7-9 | once | TGTGCCAGCAGCTCCACTAGCGCTGTCTACAATGAGCAGTTCTTC | CASSSTSAVYNEQFF
TRBD1 | TRBJ2-4 | TRBV5-1 | . | TGCGCCAGCAGCTACCCAGGGGGCCTAGCCAAAAACATTCAGTACTTC | CASSYPGGLAKNIQYF
TRBD1 | TRBJ1-4 | TRBV19 | . | TGTGCCAGTAGAAGACAGGGGCTGGGTGAAAAACTGTTTTTT | CASRRQGLGEKLFF
TRBD1 | TRBJ1-1 | TRBV7-9 | few | TGTGCCAGCAGCTTACAAGGGGGCTGGGGCACTGAAGCTTTCTTT | CASSLQGGWGTEAFF
TRBD1 | TRBJ2-7 | TRBV28 | . | TGTGCCAGCAGTCGGTGGACAGGGCCCTCCTACGAGCAGTACTTC | CASSRWTGPSYEQYF
TRBD1 | TRBJ1-1 | TRBV27 | once | TGTGCCAGCAGTTTCAGGGGGCACGCTGAAGCTTTCTTT | CASSFRGHAEAFF
TRBD1 | TRBJ1-1 | TRBV4-2 | . | TGTGCCAGCAGCCAAGGGGACAGGGGGGGCACTGAAGCTTTCTTT | CASSQGDRGGTEAFF
TRBD1 | TRBJ1-1 | TRBV19 | . | TGTGCCAGTAGTATAGCCTTTCCGGGACAGGGGAACACTGAAGCTTTCTTT | CASSIAFPGQGNTEAFF
TRBD2 | TRBJ2-7 | TRBV3-1/TRBV3-2 | few | TGTGCCAGCAGCCTCCACAAACTAGCGGGAGGAGGGGAGCAGTACTTC | CASSLHKLAGGGEQYF
TRBD1 | TRBJ2-1 | TRBV11-2 | . | TGTGCCAGCAGCTCGAGCCGGGACAGGATTTACAATGAGCAGTTCTTC | CASSSSRDRIYNEQFF
TRBD1 | TRBJ2-1 | TRBV7-2 | few | TGTGCCAGCAGCTTGGGACAGGCGGGTGAGCAGTTCTTC | CASSLGQAGEQFF
TRBD2 | TRBJ2-1 | TRBV5-6 | . | TGTGCCAGCAGCCTAGCGGACGGGGAATTCTTC | CASSLADGEFF
. | TRBJ2-1 | TRBV11-3 | once | TGTGCCAGCAGCTTAGTGACAAGGGGAAACAATGAGCAGTTCTTC | CASSLVTRGNNEQFF
TRBD1 | TRBJ1-1 | TRBV27 | . | TGTGCCAGCAGTTGGGGGACAGGTGCGAACACTGAAGCTTTCTTT | CASSWGTGANTEAFF
. | TRBJ2-7 | TRBV5-4 | . | TGTGCCAGCAGCCCAAAGTCGGGTAGCTCCTACGAGCAGTACTTC | CASSPKSGSSYEQYF
. | TRBJ2-7 | TRBV28 | . | TGTGCCAGCAGTTCCCCGGGACTGGTACGCTACGAGCAGTACTTC | CASSSPGLVRYEQYF